Each of the 11 T cell receptor beta chains below was sequenced from the same sample in a study of T cells in Graves' hyperthyroidism and ophthalmopathy. RNA transcripts provided the source from which TCR beta CDR3 regions were amplified. The HTBI primer set served for first-round RT-PCR of the TCR CDR3. TCRdb reprocessed the multiplex PCR reads with MiXCR, giving one entry per CDR3 protein. The sample lists under 350,000 distinct CDR3 sequences, around a sixth occurring once. Source material: blood. Receptors were obtained from a woman aged 45-59 years with Graves' hyperthyroidism.

This clonotype was observed many times. This sequence joins TRBV2 and TRBJ2-5; D is ambiguous. Germline V gene lookup returns CDR1 SNHLY and CDR2 FYNNEI. The CDR3 is 12 amino acids. Trimming left V 3 bases short and J 3 bases short, with 5 bases between. CDR3: CASSEVEETQYF. CDR3 bases: TGTGCCAGCAGTGAGGTGGAAGAGACCCAGTACTTC.

The CDR3 reads CASSQVGTGELFF. CDR3 sequence (DNA): TGTGCCAGCAGCCAAGTAGGAACCGGGGAGCTGTTTTTT. V and J are TRBV3-1 and TRBJ2-2; D remains unclear. Germline V gene data show CDR1 as LGHDT and CDR2 as YNNKEL (reference sequence). The V and J ends lost 1 base and 5 bases respectively, with 5 bases between them. CDR3 size: 13 residues.

The chain uses TRBV5-1 and TRBJ1-4; maybe TRBD1 (6 bases). Germline loops: CDR1 SGHRS, CDR2 YFSETQ. This CDR3 region has 15 residues. V shed 0 bases and J shed 7 bases, with 13 bases lying between them. The chain's CDR3 is CASSLEDSATEKLFF. The CDR3, as DNA: TGCGCCAGCAGCTTGGAGGACAGCGCAACTGAAAAACTGTTTTTT.

This clonotype was counted at least ten times. The rearrangement links TRBV2 to TRBJ2-7, with 12 bases matching TRBD1. Germline loops: CDR1 SNHLY, CDR2 FYNNEI. This CDR3 has 13 amino acids. V lost 8 bases and J lost 7; bases outside the gene matches: 6. The CDR3 coding sequence is TGTGCCAGCGGGGGACAGGGGGCTTCGGAGCAGTACGTC. It specifies CASGGQGASEQYV.

This clonotype was seen only a few times. As DNA, the CDR3 is TGTGCCAGCAGTGGACAGGGCCTTAATGAAAAACTGTTTTTT. Amino acid sequence: CASSGQGLNEKLFF. The chain carries TRBV27 and TRBJ1-4; TRBD1 agrees at 8 bases. The CDR3 spans 14 residues. The J segment lost 4 bases and the V segment lost 5 bases, leaving 3 bases of the junction unmatched. Germline V CDR1 and CDR2: MNHEY, SMNVEV (reference sequence).

As concerns this clonotype: The junction departs from germline at one end; a sequencing error may be responsible. The chain has TRBV2 and TRBJ1-1; 7 nucleotides line up with TRBD1. This CDR3 has 14 residues. Germline V lookup: CDR1 SNHLY, CDR2 FYNNEI. The CDR3 reads CASSEDRAHTEAFF. The DNA for the CDR3 is TGTGCCAGCAGCGAAGACAGGGCCCACACTGAAGCTTTCTTT.

This clonotype was observed many times. The CDR3 nucleotides read TGTGCCAGCAGTCCGCGGACAGCCCGTCAAGAGACCCAGTACTTC. Translated: CASSPRTARQETQYF. The chain links TRBV12-3 or TRBV12-4 to TRBJ2-5; possibly TRBD1 for D (6 bases). The V gene lost 5 bases and the J gene lost 2 bases, with 15 bases spanning the gap. The CDR3 sequence is 15 residues long.

The chain uses TRBV12-3 or TRBV12-4 and TRBJ2-7; TRBD2 is a possible D gene (7 bases). Between the trimmed V and J ends, which lost 7 bases and 6 bases, there was a span of 19 bases. CDR3 length equals 14 residues. This CDR3 reads CASTTGGGGGEQYV. The CDR3 bases are TGTGCCAGCACCACTGGGGGCGGGGGCGGCGAGCAGTACGTC.

This clonotype has ten or more counts. The chain carries TRBV5-1 and TRBJ2-3; 8 bases are a match to TRBD1. Germline V gene data show CDR1 as SGHRS and CDR2 as YFSETQ. The CDR3 extends over 16 amino acids. Trimming took 4 bases from V and 1 from J; bases not matched to a gene: 8. The CDR3 here is CASSQTTGEGTDTQYF. The CDR3 DNA sequence: TGCGCCAGCAGCCAGACGACAGGGGAGGGCACAGATACGCAGTATTTT. The full variable domain, with the rest looked up from reference TRBV5-1 and TRBJ2-3, is KAGVTQTPRYLIKTRGQQVTLSCSPISGHRSVSWYQQTPGQGLQFLFEYFSETQRNKGNFPGRFSGRQFSNSRSEMNVSTLELGDSALYLCASSQTTGEGTDTQYFGPGTRLTVL.

This clonotype was detected only a few times. An end of the junction does not agree with germline; a read error may underlie this. This chain links TRBV5-6 with TRBJ1-1; D not resolved. The CDR3 has 11 residues. Germline V gives CDR1 SGHDT, CDR2 YYEEEE. The CDR3 DNA follows: TGTGCCAGCAGCTTTGAAGGTGAAGCTTCCTTT. Translation: CASSFEGEASF. The variable domain in full, completed from reference TRBV5-6 and TRBJ1-1, reads DAGVTQSPTHLIKTRGQQVTLRCSPKSGHDTVSWYQQALGQGPQFIFQYYEEEERQRGNFPDRFSGHQFPNYSSELNVNALLLGDSALYLCASSFEGEASFGQGTRLTVV.

V is TRBV10-3 and J is TRBJ1-5; D remains ambiguous. Trimming left V 2 bases short and J 5 bases short, with 13 bases between. Germline V CDR1 and CDR2: ENHRY, SYGVKD. The CDR3 loop spans 15 amino acids. CDR3 loop: CAISEVASRDQPQHF. CDR3 DNA: TGTGCCATCAGTGAGGTGGCTAGCAGAGATCAGCCCCAGCATTTT.